This TCR beta chain was recorded in a study of graft-versus-host responses after intestinal transplantation. Regarding the study as a whole: GvH clone levels peaked in circulation, and this peak was associated with early post-transplant HvG declines.

Only in-frame clones appear in the TCRdb table, and some are missing; sequencing was by immunoSEQ multiplex PCR. This sample has approximately 89,000 clones, with about 93% found just once. Germline lookup yields CDR1 MNHEY and CDR2 SVGAGI. The germline V and J ends were trimmed by 2 bases and 1 base, with 8 bases remaining between them. This CDR3 spans 14 amino acids. Worth noting for this clone: Its antigen is currently unknown.

This TCR derives from a human donor who received an intestinal transplant. The sample in question was unstimulated CD4+ T cells sorted from spleen or lymph node cells, obtained before intestinal transplant. The chain is built from TRBV6-5 and TRBJ1-1, with a possible D match to TRBD1 (6 bases). The CDR3 loop reads CASSYLDRNTEAFF. As DNA, the CDR3 is TGTGCCAGCAGTTACCTGGACAGGAACACTGAAGCTTTCTTT.